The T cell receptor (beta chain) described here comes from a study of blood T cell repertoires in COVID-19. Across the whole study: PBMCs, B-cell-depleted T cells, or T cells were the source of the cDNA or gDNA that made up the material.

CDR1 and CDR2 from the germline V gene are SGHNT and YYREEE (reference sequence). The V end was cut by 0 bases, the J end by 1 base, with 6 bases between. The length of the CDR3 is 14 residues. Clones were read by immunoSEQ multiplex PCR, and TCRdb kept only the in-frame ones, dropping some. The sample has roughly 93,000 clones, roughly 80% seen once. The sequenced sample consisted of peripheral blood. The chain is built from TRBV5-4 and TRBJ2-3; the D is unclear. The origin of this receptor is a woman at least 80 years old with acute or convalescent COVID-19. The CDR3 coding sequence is TGTGCCAGCAGCTTGGTTGCGGGCACAGATACGCAGTATTTT. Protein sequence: CASSLVAGTDTQYF. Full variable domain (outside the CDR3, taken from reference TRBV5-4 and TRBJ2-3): ETGVTQSPTHLIKTRGQQVTLRCSSQSGHNTVSWYQQALGQGPQFIFQYYREEENGRGNFPPRFSGLQFPNYSSELNVNALELDDSALYLCASSLVAGTDTQYFGPGTRLTVL.